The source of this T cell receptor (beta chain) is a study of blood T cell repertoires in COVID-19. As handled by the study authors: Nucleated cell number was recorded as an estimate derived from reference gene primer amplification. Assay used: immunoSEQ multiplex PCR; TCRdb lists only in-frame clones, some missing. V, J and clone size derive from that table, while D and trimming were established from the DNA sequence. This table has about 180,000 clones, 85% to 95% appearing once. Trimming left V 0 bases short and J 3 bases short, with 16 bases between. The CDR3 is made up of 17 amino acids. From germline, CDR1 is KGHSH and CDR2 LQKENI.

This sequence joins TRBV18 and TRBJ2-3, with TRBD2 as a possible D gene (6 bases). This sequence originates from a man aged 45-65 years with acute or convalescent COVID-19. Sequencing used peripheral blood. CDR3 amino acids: CASSPPAGGGGTDTQYF. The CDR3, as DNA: TGTGCCAGCTCACCACCGGCAGGAGGAGGAGGGACAGATACGCAGTATTTT.